Listed below are T cell receptor beta chains from one sample, sequenced in a study of T-cell memory formation after mild COVID-19. From the 5' RACE reads, TCRdb called clonotypes with MiXCR, one entry per CDR3 protein. There are 250,000 or so distinct CDR3 sequences in the sample; more than 15% occur only once, and 23% lies in the top ten. Sequences were obtained from PBMCs or a T cell subset sorted from them (not recorded which). The origin of the receptors is a man between 18 and 35 years old who had mild COVID-19 (a few samples of this study predate the infection). Cell type and time point are not known. Each CDR3 is given with its conserved first and last residue.

v_call	j_call	cdr3_aa
TRBV6-5	TRBJ1-5	CASSRAPWGPQHF
TRBV4-1	TRBJ2-7	CASSLARGQLYEQYF
TRBV3-1	TRBJ2-2	CASSQGWMANTGELFF
TRBV20-1	TRBJ2-1	CSAPSYHNEQFF
TRBV9	TRBJ2-6	CASSSKDRGRPGANVLTF
TRBV7-2	TRBJ2-3	CASSLKDTQYF
TRBV9	TRBJ2-1	CASSVGGDSYNEQFF
TRBV7-9	TRBJ1-4	CASSLRPSRDRTVLGEKLFF
TRBV2	TRBJ1-5	CASSEAGSNQPQHF
TRBV29-1	TRBJ2-1	CSVETGTRWEQFF
TRBV5-1	TRBJ2-3	CASSPFGRRAGGSTDTQYF
TRBV9	TRBJ1-3	CASRSGQGSGNTIYF
TRBV5-1	TRBJ2-3	CASSSWLAGDADTQYF
TRBV12-5	TRBJ2-7	CASGPGHRSYEQYF
TRBV5-5	TRBJ2-7	CASSQTGTVYEQYF
TRBV6-5	TRBJ2-3	CASMPVYRASTDTQYF
TRBV6-5	TRBJ2-1	CASSLDRGLFNEQFF
TRBV6-5	TRBJ1-2	CASSWGQGDYGYTF
TRBV2	TRBJ2-1	CASSAGQNNEQFF
TRBV3-1	TRBJ2-3	CASSQSLAVDTQYF
TRBV7-2	TRBJ2-5	CASGYSTPRETQYF
TRBV6-2/TRBV6-3	TRBJ2-1	CASSYSVGGELYNEQFF
TRBV5-1	TRBJ2-2	CASIQGQGNTGELFF
TRBV5-1	TRBJ2-5	CASSLVSQETQYF
TRBV5-6	TRBJ1-3	CASSPAPGGSGNTIYF
TRBV7-8	TRBJ2-2	CASSLGGGVGTGELFF
TRBV6-5	TRBJ2-1	CASSLLAGAAEQFF
TRBV6-2/TRBV6-3	TRBJ2-1	CASSFPNLVLANNEQFF